Detailed here is one T cell receptor (beta chain). The target antigen is unknown. Expressed TCRB transcripts were sequenced after all isolated RNA was converted to cDNA. The protocol was immunoSEQ multiplex PCR, while the TCRdb copy is restricted to in-frame clones and leaves out a portion. Found here are about 260,000 clones, 20% of them singletons; the top ten hold around 0.03%. This specimen comes from a study of beta chain features in type 1 diabetes. Overall study: Healthy donors resembled patients in age, gender and cell yields. Examined across all samples were some 99 million sorted cells. Points from the study as a whole: All four CD4+ subsets of Type 1 diabetes patients contained TCRB CDR3s that were moderately but significantly shorter.

Trimming shortened V by 0 bases and J by 1 base, and 3 bases separated the two germline ends. Germline CDR1 and CDR2: MRHNA and SNTAGT. CDR3 size: 13 residues. The chain uses TRBV6-4 and TRBJ1-1, with D unresolved. Input material: naive CD4+ T cells from blood. This clonotype was obtained from a woman aged 40 to 50 with type 1 diabetes. The CDR3 DNA follows: TGTGCCAGCAGTGACTCTCAGAACACTGAAGCTTTCTTT. This gives the protein CASSDSQNTEAFF.